This T cell receptor beta chain was captured by sequencing in a study of CD8 T cells in Susac syndrome. Germline CDR1 reads MNHEY; CDR2 reads SVGEGT. The CDR3 runs to 14 residues. J lost 6 bases, V lost 7 bases, and 8 bases had no gene match. RNA, at about 0.5 to 1 ug, was reverse transcribed with random hexamers. With immunoSEQ multiplex PCR, TCR beta CDR3 was amplified across 54 Vbeta and 13 Jbeta. TCRdb reprocessed the immunoSEQ multiplex PCR reads via MiXCR and lists one record per CDR3 protein. The repertoire holds more than 130,000 distinct CDR3 sequences, with 94% as singletons. The study sequenced TCR beta in blood CD8+ and CD4+ T cells. Healthy donors constituted the controls, which were matched for age and sex. Negative isolation was used for CD8+ and CD4+ T cells, and FACS enrichment was applied to TEMRA cells.

This receptor was obtained from a human donor in good health. This chain links TRBV6-2 or TRBV6-3 with TRBJ2-7; 11 bases are a match to TRBD2. Sequencing was done on a sample of CD8+ T cells from PBMCs. CDR3 residues: CASTYGLAGGEQYF. As DNA, the CDR3 is TGTGCCAGCACCTATGGGCTAGCGGGAGGCGAGCAGTACTTC.